This T cell receptor (beta chain) was recovered during a study of cytomegalovirus exposure and HLA in healthy donors. CDR1 and CDR2 from the germline V gene are SEHNR and FQNEAQ (reference sequence). V was trimmed by 1 base and J by 6 bases, leaving 13 bases between them. This CDR3 contains 14 residues. Researchers ran the PCR with 60 Vbeta and 13 Jbeta primers. Sequencing was performed with immunoSEQ multiplex PCR; in TCRdb, only in-frame clones are kept and a portion is missing. The repertoire consists of 150,000 to 200,000 clones, with approximately 85% occurring once and the leading ten covering approximately 8.5%.

The chain carries TRBV7-9 and TRBJ2-7; unclear D gene. The clonotype was recovered from a man younger than 35 in good health and CMV-seropositive. The specimen was PBMCs. This CDR3 is CASSLGSDSSEQYF. The CDR3 bases are TGTGCCAGCAGCTTAGGCTCAGATTCTAGCGAGCAGTACTTC.